This TCR beta chain was identified in a study of cytomegalovirus exposure and HLA in healthy donors. Study-wide context: The Caucasian-associated ancestry cluster held less than 85% of 398 genotyped donors. Study-wide points: Sequencing likely generated an artifact that appeared as a cluster of highly shared sequence variants. It was 164 TCR beta chains that were listed as cytomegalovirus-associated.

Primers for the PCR totalled 60 Vbeta and 13 Jbeta. Using immunoSEQ multiplex PCR, the repertoire was profiled, and TCRdb retains in-frame clones only, with some absent. Of over 150,000 clones listed, around 73% were seen once; the top ten hold under 5.5%. A word on this clone: Its antigen is undetermined.

This TCR was recovered from a woman aged 18-29 years in good health and CMV-seropositive. Sequences were obtained from PBMCs.

CDR3: CASSFVGSPTGELFF. The CDR3 DNA sequence: TGTGCCAGCAGCTTCGTGGGCTCTCCCACCGGGGAGCTGTTTTTT. The chain recombines TRBV7-2 with TRBJ2-2; D call uncertain. The V gene lost 3 bases and the J gene lost 4 bases, with 12 bases spanning the gap. Germline-derived CDR1 and CDR2 are SGHTA and FQGNSA. The CDR3 has 15 amino acids.